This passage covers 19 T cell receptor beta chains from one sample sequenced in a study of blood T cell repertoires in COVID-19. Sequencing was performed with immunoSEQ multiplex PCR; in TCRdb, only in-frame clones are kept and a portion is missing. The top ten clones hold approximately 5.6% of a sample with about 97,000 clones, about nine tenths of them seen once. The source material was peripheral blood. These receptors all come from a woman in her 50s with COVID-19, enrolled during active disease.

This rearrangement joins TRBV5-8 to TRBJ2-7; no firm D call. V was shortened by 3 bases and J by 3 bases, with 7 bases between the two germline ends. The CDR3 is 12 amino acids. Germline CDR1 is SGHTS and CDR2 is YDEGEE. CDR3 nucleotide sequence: TGTGCCAGCAGCTACACTAACTACGAGCAGTACTTC. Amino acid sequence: CASSYTNYEQYF.

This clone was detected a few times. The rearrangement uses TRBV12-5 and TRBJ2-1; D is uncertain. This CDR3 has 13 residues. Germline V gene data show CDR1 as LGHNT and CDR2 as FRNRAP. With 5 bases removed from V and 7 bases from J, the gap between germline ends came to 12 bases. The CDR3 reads CASGLLPSNEQFF. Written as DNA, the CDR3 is TGTGCTAGTGGTCTACTACCCTCGAATGAGCAGTTCTTC.

Written as DNA, the CDR3 is TGTGCCATCAGTGAGAGTGGGCAAGCAGATACGCAGTATTTT. As protein: CAISESGQADTQYF. This chain uses TRBV10-3 with TRBJ2-3; D is unclear. This CDR3 has 14 amino acids. V lost 2 bases and J 4 bases, leaving 10 bases between the germline ends. Germline V gene data show CDR1 as ENHRY and CDR2 as SYGVKD.

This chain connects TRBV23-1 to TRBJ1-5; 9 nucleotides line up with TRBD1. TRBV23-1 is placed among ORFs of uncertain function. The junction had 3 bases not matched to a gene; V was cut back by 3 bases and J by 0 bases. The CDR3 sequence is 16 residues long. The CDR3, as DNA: TGCGCCAGCAGTCAGGGACAGGGACTTAGCAATCAGCCCCAGCATTTT. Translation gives CASSQGQGLSNQPQHF.

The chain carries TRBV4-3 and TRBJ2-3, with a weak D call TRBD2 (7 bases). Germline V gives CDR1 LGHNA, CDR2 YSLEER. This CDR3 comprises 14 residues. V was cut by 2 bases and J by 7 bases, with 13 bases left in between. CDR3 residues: CASSQRGGPNTQYF. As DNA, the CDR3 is TGCGCCAGCAGCCAAAGGGGGGGACCAAATACGCAGTATTTT.

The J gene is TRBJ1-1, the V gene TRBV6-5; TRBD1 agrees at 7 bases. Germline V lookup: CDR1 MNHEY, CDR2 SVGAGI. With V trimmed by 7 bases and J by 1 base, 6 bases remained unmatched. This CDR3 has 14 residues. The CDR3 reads CASKRTGPNTEAFF. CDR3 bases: TGTGCCAGCAAGAGGACAGGACCGAACACTGAAGCTTTCTTT.

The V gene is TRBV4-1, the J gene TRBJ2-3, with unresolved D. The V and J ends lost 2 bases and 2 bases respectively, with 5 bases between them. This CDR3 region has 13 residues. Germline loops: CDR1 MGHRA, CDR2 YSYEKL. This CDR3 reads CASSQSYTDTQYF. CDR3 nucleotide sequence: TGCGCCAGCAGCCAATCCTACACAGATACGCAGTATTTT.

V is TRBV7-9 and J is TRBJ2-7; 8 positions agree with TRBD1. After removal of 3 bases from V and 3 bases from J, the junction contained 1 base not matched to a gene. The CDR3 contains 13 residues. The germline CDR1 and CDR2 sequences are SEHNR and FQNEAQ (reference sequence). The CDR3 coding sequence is TGTGCCAGCAGCTTCGACAGGGGCTACGAGCAGTACTTC. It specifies CASSFDRGYEQYF. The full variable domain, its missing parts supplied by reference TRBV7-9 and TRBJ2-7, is DTGVSQNPRHKITKRGQNVTFRCDPISEHNRLYWYRQTLGQGPEFLTYFQNEAQLEKSRLLSDRFSAERPKGSFSTLEIQRTEQGDSAMYLCASSFDRGYEQYFGPGTRLTVT.

DNA for the CDR3: TGTGCCTGGAGTGTCCAGGGCCGGGATACGCAGTATTTT. It encodes CAWSVQGRDTQYF. This chain links TRBV30 with TRBJ2-3; D possibly corresponds to TRBD1 (5 bases). CDR1 is GTSNPN, CDR2 SVGIG, per germline (reference sequence). V was pared by 0 bases and J by 6 bases, with 10 bases between. This CDR3 spans 13 amino acids.

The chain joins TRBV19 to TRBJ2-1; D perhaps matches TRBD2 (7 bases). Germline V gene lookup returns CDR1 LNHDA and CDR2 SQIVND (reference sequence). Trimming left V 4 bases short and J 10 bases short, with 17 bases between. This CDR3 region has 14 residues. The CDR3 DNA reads TGTGCCAGTAGTACCGAGGGGGGGGCCCGGGAGCAGTTCTTC. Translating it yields CASSTEGGAREQFF.

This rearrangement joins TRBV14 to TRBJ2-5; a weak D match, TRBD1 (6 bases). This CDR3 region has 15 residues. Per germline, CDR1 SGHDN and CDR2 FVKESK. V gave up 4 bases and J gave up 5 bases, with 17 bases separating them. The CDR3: CASSRSRGRVETQYF. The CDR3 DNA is TGTGCCAGCAGCCGAAGCAGGGGCCGGGTGGAGACCCAGTACTTC. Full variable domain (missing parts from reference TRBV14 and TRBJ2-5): EAGVTQFPSHSVIEKGQTVTLRCDPISGHDNLYWYRRVMGKEIKFLLHFVKESKQDESGMPNNRFLAERTGGTYSTLKVQPAELEDSGVYFCASSRSRGRVETQYFGPGTRLLVL.

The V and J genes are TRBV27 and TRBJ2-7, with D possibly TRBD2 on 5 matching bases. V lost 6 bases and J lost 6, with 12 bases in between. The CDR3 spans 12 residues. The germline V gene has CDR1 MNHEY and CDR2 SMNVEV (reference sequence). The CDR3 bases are TGTGCCAGCAGAACGGGGATGGGCGAGCAGTACTTC. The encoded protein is CASRTGMGEQYF.

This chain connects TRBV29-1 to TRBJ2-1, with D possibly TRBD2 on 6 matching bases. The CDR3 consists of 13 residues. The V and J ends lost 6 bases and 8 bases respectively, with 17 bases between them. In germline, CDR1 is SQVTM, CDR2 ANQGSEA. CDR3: CSVRLVLIYEQFF. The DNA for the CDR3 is TGCAGCGTCAGACTAGTCCTTATATATGAGCAGTTCTTC.

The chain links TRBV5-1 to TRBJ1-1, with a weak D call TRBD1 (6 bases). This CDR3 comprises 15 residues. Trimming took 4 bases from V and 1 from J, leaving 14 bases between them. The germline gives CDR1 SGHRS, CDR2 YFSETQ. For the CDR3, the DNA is TGCGCCAGCAGCGTTGAGGGGACACCGAACACTGAAGCTTTCTTT. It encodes CASSVEGTPNTEAFF.

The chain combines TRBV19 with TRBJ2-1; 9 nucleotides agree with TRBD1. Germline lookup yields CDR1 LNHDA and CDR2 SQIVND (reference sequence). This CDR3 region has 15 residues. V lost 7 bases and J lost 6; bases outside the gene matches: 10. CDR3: CASTDTGTGINEQFF. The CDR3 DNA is TGTGCCAGTACGGATACCGGGACAGGGATCAATGAGCAGTTCTTC.

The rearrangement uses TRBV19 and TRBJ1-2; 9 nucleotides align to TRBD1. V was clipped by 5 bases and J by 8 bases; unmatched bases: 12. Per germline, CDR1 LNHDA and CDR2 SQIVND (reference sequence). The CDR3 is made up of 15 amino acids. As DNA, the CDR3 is TGTGCCAGTAGTTTACAGGGGGCGCCGCCCTTGGGCTACACCTTC. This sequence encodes CASSLQGAPPLGYTF.

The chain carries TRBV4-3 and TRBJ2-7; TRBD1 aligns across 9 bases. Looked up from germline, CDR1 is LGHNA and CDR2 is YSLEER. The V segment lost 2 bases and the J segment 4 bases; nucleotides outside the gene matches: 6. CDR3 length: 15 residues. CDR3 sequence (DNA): TGCGCCAGCAGCCAAACGGACAGGGGATTTTACGAGCAGTACTTC. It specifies CASSQTDRGFYEQYF.

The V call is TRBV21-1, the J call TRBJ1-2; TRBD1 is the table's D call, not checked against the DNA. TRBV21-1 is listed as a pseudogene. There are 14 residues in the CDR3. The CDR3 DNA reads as TGTGCCAGCAGCAAAGGGGGCGACGGGTATGGCTACACCTTC. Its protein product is CASSKGGDGYGYTF.

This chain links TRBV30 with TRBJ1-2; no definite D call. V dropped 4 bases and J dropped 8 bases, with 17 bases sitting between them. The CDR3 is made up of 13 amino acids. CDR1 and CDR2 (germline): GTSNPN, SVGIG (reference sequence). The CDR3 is CAWNLGAGGGYTF. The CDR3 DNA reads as TGTGCCTGGAACCTCGGAGCGGGTGGGGGCTACACCTTC.